This is a list of T cell receptor beta chains from one sample in a study of cytomegalovirus exposure and HLA in healthy donors. Method: immunoSEQ multiplex PCR; TCRdb's copy keeps in-frame clones and lacks some. The repertoire holds approximately 110,000 clones, with 74% as singletons. Sample: PBMCs. These receptors originate from a man aged 50 or older in good health and CMV-seropositive. Each CDR3 is given with its conserved first and last residue. Fields, in order: clone size, D gene, J gene, V gene, CDR3 protein, CDR3 DNA. D genes are given only for firm matches. Only some rows state a clone size, as once, few, many or a class for expanded clones.

few | TRBD1 | TRBJ2-3 | TRBV27 | CASSLKTGGFGLPKTDTQYF | TGTGCCAGCAGTCTTAAGACAGGGGGCTTTGGACTCCCAAAAACAGATACGCAGTATTTT
. | TRBD1 | TRBJ1-3 | TRBV7-8 | CASSYTPGQGNSGNTIYF | TGTGCCAGCAGTTATACCCCGGGACAGGGGAACTCTGGAAACACCATATATTTT
once | TRBD2 | TRBJ2-3 | TRBV27 | CASRTSTSGKTDTQYF | TGTGCCAGCAGAACTTCAACTAGCGGGAAAACGGATACGCAGTATTTT
. | TRBD2 | TRBJ2-2 | TRBV6-5 | CASSFSGGATGELFF | TGTGCCAGCAGTTTTAGCGGGGGGGCCACCGGGGAGCTGTTTTTT
. | . | TRBJ2-7 | TRBV19 | CASRKGGPYEQYF | TGTGCCAGTCGGAAAGGGGGTCCCTACGAGCAGTACTTC
. | TRBD2 | TRBJ2-1 | TRBV14 | CASSQSYGLAGANEQFF | TGTGCCAGCAGCCAATCTTACGGACTAGCGGGAGCTAATGAGCAGTTCTTC
. | . | TRBJ2-7 | TRBV21-1 | CASSKTPEGKVTYEQYF | TGTGCCAGCAGCAAAACCCCCGAGGGCAAAGTCACCTACGAGCAGTACTTC
. | . | TRBJ1-2 | TRBV10-3 | CAISDGRGRNYGYTF | TGTGCCATCAGTGATGGGCGGGGGAGGAACTATGGCTACACCTTC
. | TRBD2 | TRBJ2-3 | TRBV7-2 | CASSSKRGGDPRSTDTQYF | TGTGCCAGCAGCTCGAAGCGGGGGGGCGACCCCCGTAGCACAGATACGCAGTATTTT
. | TRBD1 | TRBJ2-3 | TRBV6-5 | CASSLSGTGTTDTQYF | TGTGCCAGCAGTTTATCCGGGACAGGGACCACAGATACGCAGTATTTT
. | . | TRBJ1-2 | TRBV4-1 | CASSPVQAHGYTF | TGCGCCAGCAGTCCCGTCCAGGCACATGGCTACACCTTC
few | . | TRBJ2-5 | TRBV19 | CASSIAGETQYF | TGTGCCAGTAGTATCGCCGGGGAGACCCAGTACTTC
. | . | TRBJ2-7 | TRBV5-1 | CASAGASSYEQYF | TGCGCCAGCGCCGGAGCAAGCTCCTACGAGCAGTACTTC
. | . | TRBJ2-1 | TRBV11-3 | CASSLGHLDNEQFF | TGTGCCAGCAGCTTAGGACATTTAGACAATGAGCAGTTCTTC
. | TRBD1 | TRBJ1-1 | TRBV6-1 | CASSRTVGTGGEAFF | TGTGCCAGCAGCCGTACAGTAGGGACAGGGGGTGAAGCTTTCTTT
. | . | TRBJ2-7 | TRBV5-1 | CASSLNGRDSYEQYF | TGCGCCAGCAGCTTGAATGGGCGGGACTCCTACGAGCAGTACTTC
few | . | TRBJ1-2 | TRBV7-2 | CASSLGQGYGYTF | TGTGCCAGCAGCTTAGGGCAGGGCTATGGCTACACCTTC
. | TRBD1 | TRBJ1-1 | TRBV2 | CASPTGLSTEAFF | TGTGCCAGCCCGACAGGGCTATCTACTGAAGCTTTCTTT
. | TRBD1 | TRBJ1-1 | TRBV5-6 | CASQQGGRNTEAFF | TGTGCCAGCCAACAGGGGGGGAGGAACACTGAAGCTTTCTTT
. | . | TRBJ1-6 | TRBV7-6 | CASSEDGWNSPLHF | TGTGCCAGCAGCGAAGACGGGTGGAATTCACCCCTCCACTTT
. | . | TRBJ2-1 | TRBV7-8 | CASSLAEGSGEQFF | TGTGCCAGCAGCTTAGCAGAAGGGAGTGGTGAGCAGTTCTTC
few | . | TRBJ2-1 | TRBV30 | CAWNPGVLGNEQFF | TGTGCCTGGAATCCGGGGGTTTTGGGGAATGAGCAGTTCTTC
. | TRBD1 | TRBJ2-7 | TRBV5-5 | CASSFDQDRAAEQYF | TGTGCCAGCAGCTTCGATCAGGACAGGGCGGCCGAGCAGTACTTC
. | TRBD1 | TRBJ2-4 | TRBV28 | CASSPLRDRGLWVQYF | TGTGCCAGCAGCCCCCTGAGGGACAGGGGGCTTTGGGTTCAGTACTTC
. | . | TRBJ2-2 | TRBV4-2 | CASSQDPPSGAVESGELFF | TGTGCCAGCAGCCAAGATCCTCCCTCGGGAGCGGTCGAGTCCGGGGAGCTGTTTTTT
once | . | TRBJ2-1 | TRBV11-1 | CASSWTATAYNEQFF | TGTGCCAGCAGCTGGACAGCGACCGCGTACAATGAGCAGTTCTTC
once | . | TRBJ2-5 | TRBV11-2 | CASSPLGSGPETQYF | TGTGCCAGCAGCCCCTTGGGCAGCGGGCCGGAGACCCAGTACTTC
. | . | TRBJ2-3 | TRBV5-4 | CASSLAEGADTQYF | TGTGCCAGCAGCTTGGCCGAGGGCGCGGATACGCAGTATTTT
. | TRBD2 | TRBJ2-3 | TRBV7-9 | CASSLRTSSGTDTQYF | TGTGCCAGCAGCTTAAGGACTAGCTCGGGCACAGATACGCAGTATTTT
. | . | TRBJ2-5 | TRBV5-8 | CASSPRGRGQETQYF | TGTGCCAGCAGCCCTAGGGGGAGGGGTCAGGAGACCCAGTACTTC
. | . | TRBJ2-7 | TRBV6-1 | CASSEDPGSSYEQYF | TGTGCCAGCAGTGAAGACCCGGGTAGCTCCTACGAGCAGTACTTC
. | . | TRBJ1-2 | TRBV2 | CASSSGRGYGYTF | TGTGCCAGCAGTTCAGGCAGGGGATATGGCTACACCTTC
once | TRBD1 | TRBJ1-5 | TRBV18 | CASSLTPDRANQPQHF | TGTGCCAGCTCACTAACGCCGGACAGGGCCAATCAGCCCCAGCATTTT
. | TRBD1 | TRBJ1-4 | TRBV5-1 | CASSLPGTANPTNEKLFF | TGCGCCAGCAGCCTACCCGGGACAGCTAATCCAACTAATGAAAAACTGTTTTTT
. | . | TRBJ1-3 | TRBV6-5 | CASSSRGNTIYF | TGTGCCAGCAGTTCCAGAGGAAACACCATATATTTT
once | TRBD2 | TRBJ2-1 | TRBV29-1 | CSVEVGTSGSNEQFF | TGCAGCGTTGAGGTGGGGACTAGCGGATCCAATGAGCAGTTCTTC
. | . | TRBJ1-3 | TRBV5-4 | CASSSRQEGNTIYF | TGTGCCAGCAGCTCTAGACAGGAGGGAAACACCATATATTTT